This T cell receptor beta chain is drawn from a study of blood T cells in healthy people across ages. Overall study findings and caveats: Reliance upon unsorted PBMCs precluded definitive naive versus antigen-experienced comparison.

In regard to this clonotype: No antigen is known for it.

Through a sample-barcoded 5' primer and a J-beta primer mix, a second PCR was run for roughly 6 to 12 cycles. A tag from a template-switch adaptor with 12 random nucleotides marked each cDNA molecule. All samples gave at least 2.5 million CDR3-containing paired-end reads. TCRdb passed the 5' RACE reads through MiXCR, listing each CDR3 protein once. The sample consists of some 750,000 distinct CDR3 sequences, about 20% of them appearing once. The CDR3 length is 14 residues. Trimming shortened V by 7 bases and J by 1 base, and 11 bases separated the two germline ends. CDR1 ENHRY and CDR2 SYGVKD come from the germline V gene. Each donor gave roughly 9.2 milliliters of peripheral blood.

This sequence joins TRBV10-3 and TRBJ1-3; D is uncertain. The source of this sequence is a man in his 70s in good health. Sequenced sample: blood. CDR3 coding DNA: TGTGCCATCACCGGGGTGGGATCTGGAAACACCATATATTTT. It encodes CAITGVGSGNTIYF.